This entry describes one TCR beta chain. The data were obtained in a study of blood T cells in healthy people across ages. The second PCR ran about 6 to 11 cycles with a sample-barcoded 5' primer and J-beta primers. TCRdb reanalysed the 5' RACE reads using MiXCR and keeps one entry per CDR3 protein. Of hundreds of thousands of distinct CDR3 sequences in the sample, 56% were seen once. This CDR3 has 14 residues. V was clipped by 0 bases and J by 2 bases, with 8 bases between them. CDR1 and CDR2 (germline): SGDLS, YYNGEE. Sample: blood. The receptor was isolated from a man in his forties in good health. The chain links TRBV9 to TRBJ1-2; D remains ambiguous. The CDR3 DNA follows: TGTGCCAGCAGCGTAGCTACAGCCAACTATGGCTACACCTTC. This translates into CASSVATANYGYTF.